The sequence of this TCR beta chain was determined in a study of technical replicates of blood from several donors. Clones were read by immunoSEQ multiplex PCR, and TCRdb kept only the in-frame ones, dropping some. The sample shows some 49,000 clones, 92% of them seen only once. V was trimmed by 1 base and J by 1 base, leaving 9 bases between them. The germline V gene has CDR1 SGHAT and CDR2 FQNNGV. The CDR3 is made up of 15 amino acids. This clone was recorded only once. The sample consisted of PBMCs. The TCR comes from a human donor in good health. Some clones in this sample may be carry-over from other donors' samples. The chain joins TRBV11-2 to TRBJ2-3, with D unresolved. The CDR3: CASSLVSVGTDTQYF. CDR3 nucleotide sequence: TGTGCCAGCAGCTTAGTTTCGGTCGGCACAGATACGCAGTATTTT.